These 24 T cell receptor beta chains were sequenced from one sample in a study of blood T cells in healthy people across ages. The second PCR ran roughly 6 to 12 cycles with a sample-barcoded 5' primer and J-beta primers. TCRdb reanalysed the 5' RACE reads using MiXCR and keeps one entry per CDR3 protein. The sample lists hundreds of thousands of distinct CDR3 sequences, approximately 21% occurring once. The source material was blood. The receptors were gathered from a man between 65 and 79 years old in good health.

The V gene is TRBV20-1, the J gene TRBJ1-1; D is undetermined. Trimming stripped 6 bases from V and 3 bases from J, with 14 bases between. The CDR3 spans 13 residues. CDR1 DFQATT and CDR2 SNEGSKA come from the germline V gene (reference sequence). The CDR3 DNA is TGCAGTGCCGAGACACCGACCGACACTGAAGCTTTCTTT. Protein product: CSAETPTDTEAFF.

The chain employs TRBV27 and TRBJ1-1, with 7 bases matching TRBD1. The junction had 7 bases not matched to a gene; V was cut back by 7 bases and J by 11 bases. Per the germline V gene, CDR1 is MNHEY and CDR2 is SMNVEV (reference sequence). The CDR3 runs 11 residues. CDR3 in amino acids: CASTQQGRAFF. The DNA for the CDR3 is TGTGCCAGCACCCAACAGGGGCGGGCTTTCTTT.

The chain employs TRBV20-1 and TRBJ2-2; 11 nucleotides line up with TRBD2. Trimming cost V 0 bases and J 2 bases; bases outside gene matches: 8. The CDR3 is made up of 18 amino acids. Germline V gene data show CDR1 as DFQATT and CDR2 as SNEGSKA (reference sequence). CDR3 amino acids: CSARDIITSGSNTGELFF. CDR3 coding DNA: TGCAGTGCTAGAGATATCATAACTAGCGGGAGTAACACCGGGGAGCTGTTTTTT.

This chain uses TRBV5-1 with TRBJ2-3; the match to TRBD2 covers 11 bases. After removal of 5 bases from V and 2 bases from J, the junction contained 1 base not matched to a gene. The CDR3 spans 14 residues. Germline V gives CDR1 SGHRS, CDR2 YFSETQ. The CDR3 DNA is TGCGCCAGCAGACTAGCGGGAGTCACAGATACGCAGTATTTT. Its translation is CASRLAGVTDTQYF.

This clonotype was detected a few times. The chain has TRBV6-1 and TRBJ2-1; D might be TRBD2 (7 bases). Trimming removed 5 bases at V and 0 bases at J, with 20 bases between. This CDR3 contains 18 residues. Germline CDR1 MNHNS, CDR2 SASEGT. DNA for the CDR3: TGTGCCAGCAGTCAAAGGGGGGGATTAACTAGCTCCTACAATGAGCAGTTCTTC. Its translation is CASSQRGGLTSSYNEQFF.

The J gene is TRBJ2-1, the V gene TRBV12-3 or TRBV12-4; TRBD1 agrees at 9 bases. J gave up 6 bases and V 11 bases, and 11 bases lay outside the gene matches. The CDR3 consists of 14 residues. This CDR3 is CAGQRTGVGNEQFF. CDR3 bases: TGTGCCGGTCAGCGGACAGGGGTCGGCAATGAGCAGTTCTTC.

This clonotype was picked up a small number of times. The V gene is TRBV3-1, the J gene TRBJ2-1; the D is unclear. Per the germline V gene, CDR1 is LGHDT and CDR2 is YNNKEL (reference sequence). The CDR3 contains 15 residues. V was shortened by 3 bases and J by 4 bases, with 13 bases between the two germline ends. The CDR3 DNA reads as TGTGCCAGCAGCCATTGGAGTAGCCGTTACAATGAGCAGTTCTTC. This translates into CASSHWSSRYNEQFF.

V gene TRBV5-6 combines with J gene TRBJ1-2; 9 nucleotides agree with TRBD1. Germline CDR1 is SGHDT and CDR2 is YYEEEE. The V segment lost 4 bases and the J segment 8 bases; nucleotides outside the gene matches: 9. The CDR3 runs to 14 residues. In nucleotides, the CDR3 is TGTGCCAGCAGCGTGTCACAGGGGGCAAGGGGCTACACCTTC. It translates to CASSVSQGARGYTF.

This clonotype has only a few counts. The rearrangement links TRBV5-1 to TRBJ2-2; possibly TRBD2 for D (7 bases). Germline assignment: CDR1 SGHRS and CDR2 YFSETQ. The length of the CDR3 is 15 residues. V shed 7 bases and J shed 6 bases, with 19 bases lying between them. The CDR3 DNA sequence: TGCGCCAGCTGCGTGGCGGGGGCGGAAGCCGGGGAGCTGTTTTTT. Its protein product is CASCVAGAEAGELFF.

This clonotype showed up just a few times. At one end, the junction sequence differs from germline, possibly due to a read error. The chain uses TRBV3-1 and TRBJ2-5; TRBD2 aligns across 8 bases. The CDR3 covers 11 residues. The V gene's germline CDR1 is LGHDT and CDR2 YNNKEL (reference sequence). The CDR3, as DNA: TGTGCCAGCACCAACGGGGGGGCGGAGTTCTTC. Protein sequence: CASTNGGAEFF.

This rearrangement joins TRBV7-9 to TRBJ1-5; D is perhaps TRBD1 (6 bases). The CDR3 is 14 residues long. The V end lost 5 bases, the J end lost 7 bases, and 15 bases lay between the germline ends. Per the germline V gene, CDR1 is SEHNR and CDR2 is FQNEAQ (reference sequence). CDR3: CASSPSGERQPQHF. The CDR3 coding sequence is TGTGCCAGCAGCCCCTCAGGGGAACGGCAGCCCCAGCATTTT.

This clonotype occurred many times. This chain's CDR3 is CASSTGGIRSYNEQFF. Written as DNA, the CDR3 is TGTGCCAGCAGCACCGGGGGGATCCGCTCCTACAATGAGCAGTTCTTC. The rearrangement links TRBV9 to TRBJ2-1; 7 bases are shared with TRBD2. Germline-derived CDR1 and CDR2 are SGDLS and YYNGEE. This CDR3 is built from 16 residues. V trimming: 4 bases; J trimming: 0 bases; junction bases outside the gene matches: 7.

V gene TRBV20-1 combines with J gene TRBJ2-3; TRBD2 matches 10 bases. Germline assignment: CDR1 DFQATT and CDR2 SNEGSKA (reference sequence). With V trimmed by 4 bases and J by 3 bases, 7 bases remained unmatched. The CDR3 length is 15 residues. CDR3: CSATDPSGGTDTQYF. The DNA for the CDR3 is TGCAGTGCTACTGACCCTAGCGGGGGTACAGATACGCAGTATTTT.

For the CDR3, the DNA is TGCAGTGCTAGAGTTCCAACTACCTACGAGCAGTACTTC. This codes for CSARVPTTYEQYF. This chain links TRBV20-1 with TRBJ2-7; D not resolved. The CDR3 loop spans 13 amino acids. V was pared by 1 base and J by 2 bases, with 9 bases between. Germline CDR1 DFQATT, CDR2 SNEGSKA (reference sequence).

The chain recombines TRBV5-1 with TRBJ2-3; D may be TRBD2 (5 bases). Trimming stripped 3 bases from V and 2 bases from J, with 16 bases between. The CDR3 runs to 16 residues. Germline CDR1 SGHRS, CDR2 YFSETQ. The CDR3 nucleotides are TGCGCCAGCAGCTGGAGGTCTAGATCCGCCACAGATACGCAGTATTTT. It yields the protein CASSWRSRSATDTQYF.

The chain couples TRBV19 to TRBJ2-2; 8 nucleotides line up with TRBD2. V was pared by 7 bases and J by 9 bases, with 1 base of the junction left unmatched. The CDR3 runs 11 residues. Germline CDR1 reads LNHDA; CDR2 reads SQIVND (reference sequence). The CDR3 nucleotides read TGTGCCAGTAAGCGGGAGAGGGAGCTGTTTTTT. Protein product: CASKRERELFF.

With regard to this clonotype: Possible read error: a much larger clone is one base away. The chain joins TRBV12-3 or TRBV12-4 to TRBJ1-1; 7 nucleotides match TRBD1. V was pared by 4 bases and J by 13 bases, with 15 bases of the junction left unmatched. The CDR3 sequence is 14 residues long. CDR3 loop: CASSSGTAGKKSFF. For the CDR3, the DNA is TGTGCCAGCAGTTCCGGGACAGCCGGGAAGAAGAGTTTCTTT.

The sample holds a few counts of this clonotype. V gene TRBV5-1 combines with J gene TRBJ2-1; D ambiguous. The CDR3 covers 16 residues. The ends were cut back, 3 bases at V and 0 bases at J, with 13 bases in the middle. Germline CDR1 and CDR2: SGHRS and YFSETQ. The CDR3 DNA sequence: TGCGCCAGCAGCTCCCCCGGCCTCAGCTCCTACAATGAGCAGTTCTTC. Its protein product is CASSSPGLSSYNEQFF. Filled out from reference TRBV5-1 and TRBJ2-1, the complete variable domain reads KAGVTQTPRYLIKTRGQQVTLSCSPISGHRSVSWYQQTPGQGLQFLFEYFSETQRNKGNFPGRFSGRQFSNSRSEMNVSTLELGDSALYLCASSSPGLSSYNEQFFGPGTRLTVL.

The V gene is TRBV7-2, the J gene TRBJ2-5; D is unclear. Trimming stripped 3 bases from V and 5 bases from J, with 10 bases between. The CDR3 length is 13 residues. Per germline, CDR1 SGHTA and CDR2 FQGNSA. The CDR3 bases are TGTGCCAGCAGCTTTCGCAGGCCGGAGACCCAGTACTTC. This codes for CASSFRRPETQYF. The whole variable domain, remainder taken from reference TRBV7-2 and TRBJ2-5, is GAGVSQSPSNKVTEKGKDVELRCDPISGHTALYWYRQSLGQGLEFLIYFQGNSAPDKSGLPSDRFSAERTGGSVSTLTIQRTQQEDSAVYLCASSFRRPETQYFGPGTRLLVL.

The chain employs TRBV27 and TRBJ2-5, with D unresolved. Germline V gene sequence: CDR1 MNHEY, CDR2 SMNVEV (reference sequence). V dropped 2 bases and J dropped 5 bases, with 9 bases sitting between them. The CDR3 runs to 13 residues. Here the CDR3 reads CASSLSAWETQYF. In DNA, the CDR3 is TGTGCCAGCAGTTTAAGCGCGTGGGAGACCCAGTACTTC.

The chain couples TRBV20-1 to TRBJ2-4; the D gene is possibly TRBD1 (5 bases). The CDR3 has 16 amino acids. V was cut by 0 bases and J by 1 base, with 13 bases left in between. Germline V gene lookup returns CDR1 DFQATT and CDR2 SNEGSKA (reference sequence). CDR3 loop: CSARDQGIGAKNIQYF. The DNA for the CDR3 is TGCAGTGCTAGAGATCAGGGCATAGGGGCCAAAAACATTCAGTACTTC.

This clonotype was observed a handful of times. A read error may produce the germline difference seen at one junction end. The CDR3 spells CASSSTDSYYNEQFF. CDR3 nucleotides: TGCGCCAGTAGCTCTACGGACAGCTACTACAATGAGCAGTTCTTC. J is TRBJ2-1 and V is TRBV5-1, with TRBD1 as a possible D gene (6 bases). Germline V gene lookup returns CDR1 SGHRS and CDR2 YFSETQ. The CDR3 has 15 residues.

This chain links TRBV6-2 or TRBV6-3 with TRBJ2-5; 9 bases are a match to TRBD2. There are 17 residues in the CDR3. The J segment lost 4 bases and the V segment lost 0 bases, leaving 9 bases of the junction unmatched. Germline CDR1 reads MNHEY; CDR2 reads SVGEGT. The CDR3, as DNA: TGTGCCAGCAGTTACTCGAGTAGCGGGGGCGGGGCAGAGACCCAGTACTTC. Amino acid sequence: CASSYSSSGGGAETQYF.

The chain uses TRBV3-1 and TRBJ2-5; 7 nucleotides agree with TRBD2. The germline gives CDR1 LGHDT, CDR2 YNNKEL (reference sequence). The CDR3 covers 16 residues. The trim removed 3 bases at V and 4 bases at J, leaving 11 bases unmatched. CDR3 bases: TGTGCCAGCAGCCAGTTGCGGGGGATGAAGGCAGAGACCCAGTACTTC. It yields the protein CASSQLRGMKAETQYF.